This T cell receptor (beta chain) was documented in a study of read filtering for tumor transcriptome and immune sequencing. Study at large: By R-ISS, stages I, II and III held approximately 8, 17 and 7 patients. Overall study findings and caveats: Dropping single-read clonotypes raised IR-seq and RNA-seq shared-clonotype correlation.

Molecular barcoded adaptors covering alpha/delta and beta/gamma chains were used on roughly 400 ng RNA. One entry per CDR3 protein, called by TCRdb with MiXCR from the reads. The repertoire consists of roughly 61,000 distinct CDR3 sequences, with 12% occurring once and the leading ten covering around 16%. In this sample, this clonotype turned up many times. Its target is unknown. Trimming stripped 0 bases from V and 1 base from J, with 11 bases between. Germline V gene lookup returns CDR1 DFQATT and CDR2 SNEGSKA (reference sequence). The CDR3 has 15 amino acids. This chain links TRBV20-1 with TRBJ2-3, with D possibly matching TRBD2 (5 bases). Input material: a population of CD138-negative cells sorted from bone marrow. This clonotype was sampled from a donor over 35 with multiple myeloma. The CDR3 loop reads CSARERRSGTDTQYF. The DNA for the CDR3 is TGCAGTGCTAGAGAAAGGAGGTCTGGCACAGATACGCAGTATTTT.